This entry describes one T cell receptor beta chain. Antigen: not known. Germline CDR1 and CDR2: MNHEY and SVGAGI. The length of the CDR3 is 14 residues. The V end was cut by 6 bases, the J end by 6 bases, with 17 bases between. This entry belongs to a study of OX40 agonist ivuxolimab in advanced cancers. General study findings and limits: CD8+ T cells averaged more expanded clones than CD4+.

Assay used: immunoSEQ multiplex PCR; TCRdb lists only in-frame clones, some missing. The table has around 97,000 clones, approximately 80% seen once. Material: CD4+ or CD8+ T cells sorted from blood, obtained in a trial of the OX40 agonist ivuxolimab. This sequence was found in an adult with an advanced solid tumor such as melanoma, head and neck, liver or kidney cancer. The J gene is TRBJ1-2, the V gene TRBV6-5, with D possibly being TRBD1 (5 bases). The CDR3 loop reads CASSFLRGSDGYTF. In DNA, the CDR3 is TGTGCCAGCAGCTTCCTAAGGGGATCGGATGGCTACACCTTC.